Listed here are 25 T cell receptor beta chains from one sample, sequenced in a study of cytomegalovirus exposure and HLA in healthy donors. Primers included in the PCR were 60 Vbeta and 13 Jbeta primers. TCRdb's copy holds only in-frame clones and misses some; the assay was immunoSEQ multiplex PCR. In the table there are over 150,000 clones, over 70% of which are singletons. Sequencing input: PBMCs. The receptors were sampled from a woman in her twenties or thirties in good health and CMV-seropositive.

V is TRBV10-3 and J is TRBJ2-5, with TRBD2 as a possible D gene (5 bases). Trimming removed 5 bases from V and 1 base from J, with 8 bases in between. This CDR3 has 13 residues. CDR1 and CDR2 (germline): ENHRY, SYGVKD. CDR3 protein: CAISSGFQETQYF. CDR3 nucleotides: TGTGCCATCAGTTCGGGATTCCAAGAGACCCAGTACTTC.

The chain is built from TRBV19 and TRBJ1-1, with 7 bases that match TRBD1. The CDR3 runs to 14 residues. CDR1 LNHDA and CDR2 SQIVND come from the germline V gene (reference sequence). The ends lost 3 bases at V and 4 bases at J; junction bases unmatched: 5. DNA of the CDR3: TGTGCCAGTAGTATGGCAGGGGGTGGCACTGAAGCTTTCTTT. Translating it yields CASSMAGGGTEAFF.

The chain couples TRBV7-9 to TRBJ2-7; TRBD1 matches at 8 bases. This CDR3 has 14 residues. Germline values: CDR1 SEHNR, CDR2 FQNEAQ (reference sequence). V lost 6 bases, J lost 6 bases, and 10 bases stayed unmatched. The CDR3: CASRPGAGGGEQYF. The CDR3 region has the DNA TGTGCCAGCAGGCCCGGTGCAGGGGGCGGCGAGCAGTACTTC.

The rearrangement links TRBV11-2 to TRBJ1-1; 9 bases fit TRBD1. Germline lookup yields CDR1 SGHAT and CDR2 FQNNGV. The CDR3 extends over 16 amino acids. The V and J ends lost 4 bases and 1 base, in that order; junction bases with no gene match: 7. This chain's CDR3 is CASSSSGTGKNTEAFF. The CDR3 DNA is TGTGCCAGCAGCTCGTCCGGGACAGGGAAGAACACTGAAGCTTTCTTT.

This clone was seen only a few times. The chain couples TRBV27 to TRBJ2-7, with 9 bases lining up with TRBD1. The germline V gene encodes CDR1 MNHEY and CDR2 SMNVEV (reference sequence). The V gene end was trimmed by 3 bases and the J gene end by 2 bases; junction bases not matched to a gene: 5. The length of the CDR3 is 15 residues. CDR3 sequence (DNA): TGTGCCAGCAGTTTGGCCGGGACAGGGCCCTACGAGCAGTACTTC. Residues: CASSLAGTGPYEQYF.

CDR3 loop: CASSLAGGQGYTF. In DNA, the CDR3 is TGTGCCAGCAGCTTAGCGGGGGGGCAGGGCTACACCTTC. The chain has TRBV7-6 and TRBJ1-2; tentatively, D is TRBD1 (6 bases). This CDR3 contains 13 residues. Trimming shortened V by 0 bases and J by 8 bases, and 10 bases separated the two germline ends. From germline, CDR1 is SGHVS and CDR2 FNYEAQ.

Notes on this clone: The junction and the germline gene differ at one end; a read error may be behind it. V is TRBV5-1 and J is TRBJ2-5; TRBD2 matches 12 bases. Germline assignment: CDR1 SGHRS and CDR2 YFSETQ. This CDR3 is built from 15 residues. The CDR3 is CASSSGLAGKEAQYF. DNA of the CDR3: TGCGCCAGCAGCAGTGGACTAGCGGGGAAAGAGGCCCAGTACTTC.

V gene TRBV18 combines with J gene TRBJ2-1, with a tentative D call TRBD2 (5 bases). CDR3 length: 15 residues. The V and J ends lost 5 bases and 7 bases respectively, with 18 bases between them. Germline loops: CDR1 KGHSH, CDR2 LQKENI. The CDR3: CASSSLDWGRNEQFF. The CDR3 nucleotides read TGTGCCAGCTCATCCTTGGACTGGGGTCGTAATGAGCAGTTCTTC.

The chain uses TRBV19 and TRBJ2-1; TRBD2 matches 15 bases. The CDR3 spans 17 residues. Losses at the gene ends were 8 bases for V and 0 bases for J; bases not matched to a gene: 5. CDR1 LNHDA and CDR2 SQIVND come from the germline V gene (reference sequence). The CDR3 loop reads CASLGTSGRFSYNEQFF. CDR3 sequence (DNA): TGTGCCAGTCTGGGGACTAGCGGGAGGTTCTCCTACAATGAGCAGTTCTTC.

The chain couples TRBV6-1 to TRBJ2-3; possible D gene TRBD2, 6 bases. The germline gives CDR1 MNHNS, CDR2 SASEGT. Trimming shortened V by 6 bases and J by 5 bases, and 6 bases separated the two germline ends. The CDR3 is made up of 11 amino acids. CDR3 coding DNA: TGTGCCAGCAGGGGAGGAGATACGCAGTATTTT. Its translation: CASRGGDTQYF.

This clone was found a few times. The genes are TRBV9 and TRBJ2-7; 8 nucleotides match TRBD2. Trimming cost V 0 bases and J 2 bases; bases outside gene matches: 4. CDR1 is SGDLS and CDR2 is YYNGEE in the germline V gene. This CDR3 has 15 residues. Here the CDR3 DNA reads TGTGCCAGCAGCGTAGACACTAGCGGTCCCTACGAGCAGTACTTC. It encodes CASSVDTSGPYEQYF.

V gene TRBV6-5 combines with J gene TRBJ1-1, with D possibly matching TRBD1 (6 bases). CDR1 is MNHEY and CDR2 is SVGAGI in the germline V gene. Trimming stripped 8 bases from V and 0 bases from J, with 16 bases between. CDR3 length: 15 residues. CDR3 nucleotide sequence: TGTGCCAGCGGATCCAGGGGCTTCATGAACACTGAAGCTTTCTTT. It codes for CASGSRGFMNTEAFF.

This clone has more than one count but fewer than ten. The chain carries TRBV7-2 and TRBJ2-6; D gene ambiguous. The CDR3 has 15 amino acids. In germline, CDR1 is SGHTA, CDR2 FQGNSA. Trimming took off 5 bases at V and 0 bases at J, with 8 bases between the two ends. The CDR3 DNA sequence: TGTGCCAGCAGCCCCCCCCTCTCTGGGGCCAACGTCCTGACTTTC. Its translation: CASSPPLSGANVLTF.

The rearrangement links TRBV7-8 to TRBJ2-7; D is possibly TRBD2 (5 bases). V was pared by 0 bases and J by 7 bases, with 7 bases between. Germline loops: CDR1 SGHVS, CDR2 FQNEAQ. The CDR3 is 12 residues long. CDR3 region: CASSLASGEQYF. DNA for the CDR3: TGTGCCAGCAGCTTAGCGTCGGGAGAGCAGTACTTC.

This clone appeared a few times. The chain uses TRBV7-9 and TRBJ2-7; tentatively, D is TRBD1 (5 bases). The V gene lost 5 bases and the J gene lost 5 bases, with 22 bases spanning the gap. The CDR3 spans 16 residues. Germline V gene sequence: CDR1 SEHNR, CDR2 FQNEAQ (reference sequence). This CDR3 is CASSPNPQGISDEQYF. DNA of the CDR3: TGTGCCAGCAGCCCCAACCCCCAGGGCATAAGCGACGAGCAGTACTTC.

The chain has TRBV7-2 and TRBJ2-3; tentative D call: TRBD2 (5 bases). V was trimmed by 1 base and J by 6 bases, leaving 17 bases between them. This CDR3 spans 16 amino acids. Looked up from germline, CDR1 is SGHTA and CDR2 is FQGNSA. CDR3 sequence (DNA): TGTGCCAGCAGCTTAGGGGGTGGGCGGGCAAGGGATACGCAGTATTTT. Amino acids: CASSLGGGRARDTQYF.

This clone occurred once. The chain couples TRBV28 to TRBJ1-1; possibly TRBD1 for D (5 bases). From germline, CDR1 is MDHEN and CDR2 SYDVKM. With 7 bases removed from V and 3 bases from J, the gap between germline ends came to 15 bases. The CDR3 has 14 residues. As DNA, the CDR3 is TGTGCCAGCAACCTAGGGACGGGGGACACTGAAGCTTTCTTT. This codes for CASNLGTGDTEAFF. Looking up the rest from reference TRBV28 and TRBJ1-1 gives the full variable domain: DVKVTQSSRYLVKRTGEKVFLECVQDMDHENMFWYRQDPGLGLRLIYFSYDVKMKEKGDIPEGYSVSREKKERFSLILESASTNQTSMYLCASNLGTGDTEAFFGQGTRLTVV.

J is TRBJ2-7 and V is TRBV6-1; TRBD1 agrees at 10 bases. This CDR3 is 13 amino acids long. V lost 6 bases, J lost 7 bases, and 6 bases stayed unmatched. Germline-derived CDR1 and CDR2 are MNHNS and SASEGT. CDR3: CASRGGQGGEQYF. CDR3 sequence (DNA): TGTGCCAGCAGGGGTGGACAGGGGGGGGAGCAGTACTTC.

In its sample, this clone was seen a few times. This chain joins TRBV18 and TRBJ2-7, with D perhaps TRBD2 (6 bases). Germline CDR1 KGHSH, CDR2 LQKENI. With 3 bases removed from V and 6 bases from J, the gap between germline ends came to 12 bases. CDR3 size: 13 residues. Here the CDR3 DNA reads TGTGCCAGCTCACCTTCAACTAGCTCCGAGCAGTACTTC. This gives the protein CASSPSTSSEQYF.

The V and J genes are TRBV4-1 and TRBJ2-7; D ambiguous. From germline, CDR1 is MGHRA and CDR2 YSYEKL. CDR3 length equals 13 residues. V gave up 1 base and J gave up 6 bases, with 10 bases separating them. For the CDR3, the DNA is TGCGCCAGCAGCCAAGTGTCCGCGGCCGAGCAGTACTTC. The encoded protein is CASSQVSAAEQYF.

J is TRBJ2-2 and V is TRBV25-1; possibly TRBD1 for D (6 bases). Germline assignment: CDR1 MGHDK and CDR2 SYGVNS. V was clipped by 3 bases and J by 3 bases, with 14 bases between them. The CDR3 totals 16 residues. The CDR3 spells CASSDPHRDHTGELFF. CDR3 nucleotide sequence: TGTGCCAGCAGTGATCCCCACAGGGACCACACCGGGGAGCTGTTTTTT.

This clone turned up a few times. J is TRBJ2-7 and V is TRBV19; possibly TRBD1 for D (5 bases). Germline-derived CDR1 and CDR2 are LNHDA and SQIVND (reference sequence). V gave up 1 base and J gave up 1 base, with 5 bases separating them. The CDR3 has 13 amino acids. The CDR3 region is CASSIGTSYEQYF. The DNA for the CDR3 is TGTGCCAGTAGTATAGGGACATCCTACGAGCAGTACTTC.

This clone appeared a single time. The chain recombines TRBV7-9 with TRBJ2-7; D is uncertain. The CDR3 spans 12 residues. V was shortened by 5 bases and J by 7 bases, with 12 bases between the two germline ends. CDR1 and CDR2 from the germline V gene are SEHNR and FQNEAQ (reference sequence). CDR3 region: CASSIPGGEQYF. The CDR3 DNA follows: TGTGCCAGCAGCATTCCGGGTGGAGAGCAGTACTTC.

This clone has a single count. This chain uses TRBV7-9 with TRBJ2-1; 10 bases line up with TRBD2. Germline assignment: CDR1 SEHNR and CDR2 FQNEAQ (reference sequence). The CDR3 length is 15 residues. With 6 bases clipped from V and 5 bases from J, the junction kept 7 bases outside the gene matches. The CDR3, as DNA: TGTGCCAGCAGACCAAGCGGGAGGGCAAACAATGAGCAGTTCTTC. It specifies CASRPSGRANNEQFF.

The V and J genes are TRBV5-4 and TRBJ2-3; 8 bases map to TRBD2. V lost 9 bases to trimming and J lost 7 bases; unmatched junction nucleotides: 13. Per the germline V gene, CDR1 is SGHNT and CDR2 is YYREEE (reference sequence). The CDR3 consists of 14 residues. CDR3 sequence reads: CAISQREMKNTQYF. In DNA, the CDR3 is TGTGCCATCTCACAGCGGGAGATGAAGAATACGCAGTATTTT.